The source of this T cell receptor beta chain is a study of beta chain features in type 1 diabetes. Trimming shortened V by 2 bases and J by 0 bases, and 14 bases separated the two germline ends. CDR1 and CDR2 from the germline V gene are SGHTA and FQGNSA. This CDR3 region has 17 residues. cDNA synthesis used the whole RNA isolate, giving expressed TCRB sequences. Generated by immunoSEQ multiplex PCR, the TCRdb table keeps only in-frame clones and is missing some. The sample carries 500,000 to 800,000 clones, over 10% recorded once. Study results and limitations: Insertion counts at VDJ junctions were lower in type 1 diabetes patients, who also showed more deletions there. It was not settled here whether HLA type affects TCRB rearrangement. All four CD4+ subsets from Type 1 diabetes patients carried moderately but significantly shorter TCRB CDR3s.

This clone was counted a few times. The antigen remains undetermined. J is TRBJ1-3 and V is TRBV7-2; no clear D gene. The clonotype comes from a man aged 25-45 years with type 1 diabetes. The source material was naive CD4+ T cells from blood. The chain's CDR3 is CASSLRSTWSSGNTIYF. Written as DNA, the CDR3 is TGTGCCAGCAGCTTACGCTCGACTTGGAGCTCTGGAAACACCATATATTTT.